A selection of T cell receptor beta chains follows, all from one sample in a study of blood T cell repertoires in COVID-19. Some clones are missing from TCRdb's copy, which holds only in-frame ones; the method was immunoSEQ multiplex PCR. The sample yields over 110,000 clones, 81% seen once. Sequencing was done on a sample of peripheral blood. The receptors were sampled from a human donor in a cohort sampled during active COVID-19. CDR3s include the opening cysteine and the closing phenylalanine or tryptophan. Each record gives: J gene, D gene, V gene, clone size, CDR3 DNA, CDR3 protein. The D gene is left open where the match is weak. Rows may omit the clone size; those that give it use once, few, many or a size class.

TRBJ2-1 TRBD2 TRBV28 NA TGTGCCAGCAGGACAACTAGCGGGAGGGCCTATGAGCAGTTCTTC CASRTTSGRAYEQFF
TRBJ2-7 TRBD1 TRBV11-3 NA TGTGCCAGCAGCCCACGTCCAGGGGGCGATTATGTAAATGACGAGCAGTACTTC CASSPRPGGDYVNDEQYF
TRBJ1-3 NA TRBV4-1 NA TGCGCCAGCAGCCGGCCCTCTGGAAACACCATATATTTT CASSRPSGNTIYF
TRBJ2-2 TRBD2 TRBV6-5 NA TGTGCCTCTTGCCCGAGCGGGAGCCAAACCGGGGAGCTGTTTTTT CASCPSGSQTGELFF
TRBJ1-3 NA TRBV7-2 NA TGTGCCAGCAGCCCGACAGGCGCTGGAAACACCATATATTTT CASSPTGAGNTIYF
TRBJ1-5 TRBD1 TRBV2 NA TGTGCCAGCAATCGACGGGACAGACCATTTTATAGCAATCAGCCCCAGCATTTT CASNRRDRPFYSNQPQHF
TRBJ1-2 NA TRBV14 NA TGTGCCAGCAGCCAATCGTCAGGGTATGGCTACACCTTC CASSQSSGYGYTF
TRBJ2-7 NA TRBV6-2/TRBV6-3 NA TGTGCCAGCAGCTCCGGACACCTAGGCTCCTACGAGCAGTACTTC CASSSGHLGSYEQYF
TRBJ2-7 TRBD1 TRBV24-1 NA TGTGCCACCAGTGATTTAGACAGGGACGAGCAGTACTTC CATSDLDRDEQYF
TRBJ1-2 TRBD1 TRBV19 once TGTGCCAGTAGTATTGGAATGGGACAGGGATGGAACTATGGCTACACCTTC CASSIGMGQGWNYGYTF
TRBJ1-3 NA TRBV11-2 NA TGTGCCAGCCAAAGGGGGAATTCTGGAAACACCATATATTTT CASQRGNSGNTIYF
TRBJ2-7 NA TRBV7-9 NA TGTGCCAGCAGCCCAAATCCCTACGAGCAGTACTTC CASSPNPYEQYF
TRBJ2-7 TRBD1 TRBV6-5 NA TGTGCCAGCAGCCCCGACAGGGCCTCCTACGAGCAGTACTTC CASSPDRASYEQYF
TRBJ1-2 TRBD1 TRBV7-9 NA TGTGCCAGCAGCTTAGTGCGGGACAGGGGGCTAGATGGCTACACCTTC CASSLVRDRGLDGYTF
TRBJ2-5 TRBD2 TRBV4-1 NA TGCGCCAGCAGCCAAGGGACTAGCGGACAAGAGACCCAGTACTTC CASSQGTSGQETQYF
TRBJ2-1 NA TRBV29-1 NA TGCAGCGTTGAGGGGCGGGGGCCCTACAATGAGCAGTTCTTC CSVEGRGPYNEQFF
TRBJ1-2 TRBD1 TRBV9 NA TGTGCCAGCAGCGCGCAACTCGGGGCGAACTCGGGACAGGGTCTAGGGTATGGCTACACCTTC CASSAQLGANSGQGLGYGYTF
TRBJ1-2 NA TRBV7-2 NA TGTGCCAGCACCCTGGGGGGGGCTTATAACTATGGCTACACCTTC CASTLGGAYNYGYTF
TRBJ2-3 NA TRBV7-9 once TGTGCCAGCAGTACGACCGGGACTTTATACACAGATACGCAGTATTTT CASSTTGTLYTDTQYF
TRBJ2-1 NA TRBV11-3 NA TGTGCCAGCAGCCCAGGAAACGGGGAGACCAATGAGCAGTTCTTC CASSPGNGETNEQFF
TRBJ2-7 TRBD2 TRBV5-1 NA TGCGCCAGCAGCTTGAATTTCGGACTAGCCTCCTACGAGCAGTACTTC CASSLNFGLASYEQYF
TRBJ1-1 TRBD1 TRBV19 NA TGTGCCAGTAGTATACTCACAGGGGGCGAGATAAGGGCGACTGAAGCTTTCTTT CASSILTGGEIRATEAFF
TRBJ2-7 NA TRBV29-1 once TGCAGCGTATCTGAGGGGGGGAACTCCTACGAGCAGTACTTC CSVSEGGNSYEQYF
TRBJ2-5 TRBD2 TRBV12-3/TRBV12-4 NA TGTGCCAGCAATATTAGCGGGAAAGAGACCCAGTACTTC CASNISGKETQYF
TRBJ1-4 TRBD1 TRBV6-6 NA TGTGCCAGCAGTCGCGACAGGGGGAATGAAAAACTGTTTTTT CASSRDRGNEKLFF
TRBJ2-7 NA TRBV5-6 NA TGTGCCAGCAGCGTCGACAGTCTTTCCTACGAGCAGTACTTC CASSVDSLSYEQYF
TRBJ1-1 NA TRBV4-2 NA TGTGCCAGCAGCCAACTAAGGGTGGGGGGCACTGAAGCTTTCTTT CASSQLRVGGTEAFF
TRBJ2-7 TRBD2 TRBV3-1/TRBV3-2 NA TGTGCCAGCAGCCAAGATTTGTCTGCGGGAGGGCTCGAGCAGTACTTC CASSQDLSAGGLEQYF
TRBJ2-7 TRBD1 TRBV13 NA TGTGCCAGCAGCTCGGGTCAGGGGGCGGCCCTGAGCTCCTACGAGCAGTACTTC CASSSGQGAALSSYEQYF
TRBJ2-7 TRBD2 TRBV7-6 NA TGTGCCAGCAGCTTAGCCGGGACTAGCCCATCCTACGAGCAGTACTTC CASSLAGTSPSYEQYF
TRBJ2-1 TRBD1 TRBV29-1 NA TGCAGCGTCCTGGACAGGGGAAGGAATGAGCAGTTCTTC CSVLDRGRNEQFF
TRBJ2-7 TRBD1 TRBV2 NA TGTGCCAGCAGTGAACGGACAGGTGCCTACGAGCAGTACTTC CASSERTGAYEQYF
TRBJ2-7 NA TRBV7-2 few TGTGCCAGCAGCTCCCCATCTCAGGGGCAGTACTTC CASSSPSQGQYF
TRBJ1-1 TRBD1 TRBV5-1 NA TGCGCCAGCAGCTTATTCGACAGGGAGAACACTGAAGCTTTCTTT CASSLFDRENTEAFF
TRBJ2-2 TRBD1 TRBV29-1 NA TGCAGCTCTAAGGGGGGAGACAGGGGTTTTTCCGGGGAGCTGTTTTTT CSSKGGDRGFSGELFF
TRBJ2-1 NA TRBV11-2 NA TGTGCCAGCAGCCTATTACCCGGGGGCTCCTACAATGAGCAGTTCTTC CASSLLPGGSYNEQFF
TRBJ2-7 TRBD2 TRBV7-2 NA TGTGCCAGCAGAATTCAAGCTAGCGGGAGTTTTGGCGAGCAGTACTTC CASRIQASGSFGEQYF
TRBJ2-1 TRBD2 TRBV2 NA TGTGCCAGCAGTGGTCAACTAGCGGAACCCTACAATGAGCAGTTCTTC CASSGQLAEPYNEQFF
TRBJ2-2 NA TRBV7-9 once TGTGCCAGCAGCTTAGGGGCCGCGAACACCGGGGAGCTGTTTTTT CASSLGAANTGELFF
TRBJ1-5 NA TRBV6-2/TRBV6-3 NA TGTGCCAGCAGTTACAGGGGCCATCAGCCCCAGCATTTT CASSYRGHQPQHF
TRBJ2-7 TRBD2 TRBV6-2/TRBV6-3 NA TGTGCCAGCAGTTACAGGGCGGGAGAAATGTACGAGCAGTACTTC CASSYRAGEMYEQYF
TRBJ1-6 NA TRBV7-9 NA TGTGCCAGCAGCTTAGGAGTATCCAATTCACCCCTCCACTTT CASSLGVSNSPLHF
TRBJ2-7 TRBD2 TRBV28 few TGTGCCAGCAGTTTAGTACTAGGGACTAGCGGGAGGGCCTACGAGCAGTACTTC CASSLVLGTSGRAYEQYF
TRBJ2-5 NA TRBV27 NA TGTGCCAGCAGTTTCGCGGAGACCCAGTACTTC CASSFAETQYF
TRBJ2-1 TRBD1 TRBV9 NA TGTGCCAGCAGGGGAGCAGGGGGCTACAATGAGCAGTTCTTC CASRGAGGYNEQFF
TRBJ2-7 NA TRBV5-6 NA TGTGCCAGCAGCTTGCCCCCGTTC CASSLPPF
TRBJ2-2 TRBD2 TRBV5-1 NA TGCGCCAGCAGCTTGGTTAGCGGGAGGGCCGCCGGGGAGCTGTTTTTT CASSLVSGRAAGELFF
TRBJ2-7 NA TRBV4-3 NA TGCGCCAGCAGCCCTGGGACTGGGGTTACCTACGAGCAGTACTTC CASSPGTGVTYEQYF
TRBJ1-4 NA TRBV5-1 NA TGCGCCAGCAGCCTTAGACAGAGCTCAACTAATGAAAAACTGTTTTTT CASSLRQSSTNEKLFF
TRBJ2-7 TRBD2 TRBV15 NA TGTGCCACCAGCAGAGAAGGGGGAGGGACTAGCGGGAGTTACGAGCAGTACTTC CATSREGGGTSGSYEQYF
TRBJ2-1 NA TRBV6-2/TRBV6-3 NA TGTGCCAGCAGTTACGTGGCGGGACCTGCACCTGAGCAGTTCTTC CASSYVAGPAPEQFF
TRBJ1-4 TRBD1 TRBV29-1 NA TGCAGCGTTGGCACAGGGGATGAAAAACTGTTTTTT CSVGTGDEKLFF
TRBJ2-7 TRBD2 TRBV19 NA TGTGCCAGTAGTACCAGTTCGGGGACTAGCGGGAATTTGCGGCAGTACTTC CASSTSSGTSGNLRQYF
TRBJ2-7 TRBD1 TRBV19 NA TGTGCCAGTAGTTTCAGGGGGCGCCCCTACGAGCAGTACTTC CASSFRGRPYEQYF
TRBJ2-5 NA TRBV19 NA TGTGCCAGTAATGGCAGGGAGGTAGAGACCCAGTACTTC CASNGREVETQYF
TRBJ2-5 NA TRBV24-1 NA TGTGCCACCAGTGATGGAAGGGACTTGCCACCCCAAGAGACCCAGTACTTC CATSDGRDLPPQETQYF
TRBJ2-7 TRBD2 TRBV6-5 once TGTGCCAGCAGTTACTGGCTAGCGGGAGGTTACGAGCAGTACTTC CASSYWLAGGYEQYF
TRBJ2-7 NA TRBV2 NA TGTGCCAGCAGTGTGAACAGGAGAAGCTCCTACGAGCAGTACTTC CASSVNRRSSYEQYF
TRBJ2-7 TRBD2 TRBV6-6 NA TGTGCCAGCAGCCACGCGCTAGCGGGCGATAAATACGAGCAGTACTTC CASSHALAGDKYEQYF
TRBJ2-6 TRBD1 TRBV3-1/TRBV3-2 NA TGTGCCAGCAGCCAAGAAGGACAGGCCTACTCTGGGGCCAACGTCCTGACTTTC CASSQEGQAYSGANVLTF